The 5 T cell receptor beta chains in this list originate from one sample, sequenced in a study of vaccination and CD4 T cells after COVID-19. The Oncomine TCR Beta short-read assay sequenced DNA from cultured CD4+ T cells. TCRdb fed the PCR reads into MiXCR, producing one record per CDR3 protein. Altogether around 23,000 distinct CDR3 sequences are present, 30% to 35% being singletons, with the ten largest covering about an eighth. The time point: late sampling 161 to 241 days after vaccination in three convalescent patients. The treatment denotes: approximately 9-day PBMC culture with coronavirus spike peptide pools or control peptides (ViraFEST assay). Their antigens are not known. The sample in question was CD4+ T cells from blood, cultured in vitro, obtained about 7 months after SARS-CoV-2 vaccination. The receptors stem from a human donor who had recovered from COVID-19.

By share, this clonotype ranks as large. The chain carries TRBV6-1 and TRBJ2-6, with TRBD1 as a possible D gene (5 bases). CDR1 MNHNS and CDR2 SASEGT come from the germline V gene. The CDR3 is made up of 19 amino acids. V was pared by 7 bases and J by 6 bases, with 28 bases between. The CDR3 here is CASTPSRLQGIQLANVLTF. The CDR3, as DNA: TGTGCCAGCACCCCTTCGCGCTTGCAGGGTATTCAGTTGGCCAACGTCCTGACTTTC.

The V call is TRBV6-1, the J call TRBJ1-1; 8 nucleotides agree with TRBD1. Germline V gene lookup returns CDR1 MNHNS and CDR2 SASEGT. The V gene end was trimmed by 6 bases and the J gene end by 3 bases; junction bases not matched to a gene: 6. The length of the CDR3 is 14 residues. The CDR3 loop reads CASSPRRGHTEAFF. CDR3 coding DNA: TGTGCCAGCAGCCCCCGCAGGGGGCACACTGAAGCTTTCTTT.

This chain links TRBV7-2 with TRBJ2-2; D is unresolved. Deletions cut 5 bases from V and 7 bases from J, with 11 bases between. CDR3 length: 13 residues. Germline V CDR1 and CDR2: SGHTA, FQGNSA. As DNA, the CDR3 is TGTGCCAGCAGCCTGCTGGGGTTCGGGGAGCTGTTTTTT. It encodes CASSLLGFGELFF.

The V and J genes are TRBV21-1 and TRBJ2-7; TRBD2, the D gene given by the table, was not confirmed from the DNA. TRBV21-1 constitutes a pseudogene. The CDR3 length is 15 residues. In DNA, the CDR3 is TGTGCCAGCAGCAAGAAAGCGGGGGTAACCTACGAGCAGTACTTC. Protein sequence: CASSKKAGVTYEQYF.

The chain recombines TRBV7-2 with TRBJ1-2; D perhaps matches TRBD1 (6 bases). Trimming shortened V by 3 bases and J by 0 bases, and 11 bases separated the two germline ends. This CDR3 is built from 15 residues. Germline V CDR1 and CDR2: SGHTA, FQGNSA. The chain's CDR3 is CASSLNRGANYGYTF. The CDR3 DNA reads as TGTGCCAGCAGCTTGAATAGGGGGGCTAACTATGGCTACACCTTC.